This T cell receptor beta chain was profiled in a study of T cell responses to AZD1222 COVID-19 vaccine. Profiling relied on immunoSEQ multiplex PCR, and the TCRdb table lists in-frame clones only, not all of them. The table includes about 120,000 clones, roughly nine tenths detected once. Trimming took 1 base from V and 3 from J, leaving 7 bases between them. Germline lookup yields CDR1 MGHRA and CDR2 YSYEKL. The CDR3 loop spans 13 amino acids. Sequences were derived from peripheral blood, sampled on day 0 of AZD1222 vaccination. This chain uses TRBV4-1 with TRBJ2-7; D call uncertain. This TCR was recovered from an adult in good health. The CDR3 protein is CASSQADRYEQYF. DNA for the CDR3: TGCGCCAGCAGCCAAGCGGATCGCTACGAGCAGTACTTC.